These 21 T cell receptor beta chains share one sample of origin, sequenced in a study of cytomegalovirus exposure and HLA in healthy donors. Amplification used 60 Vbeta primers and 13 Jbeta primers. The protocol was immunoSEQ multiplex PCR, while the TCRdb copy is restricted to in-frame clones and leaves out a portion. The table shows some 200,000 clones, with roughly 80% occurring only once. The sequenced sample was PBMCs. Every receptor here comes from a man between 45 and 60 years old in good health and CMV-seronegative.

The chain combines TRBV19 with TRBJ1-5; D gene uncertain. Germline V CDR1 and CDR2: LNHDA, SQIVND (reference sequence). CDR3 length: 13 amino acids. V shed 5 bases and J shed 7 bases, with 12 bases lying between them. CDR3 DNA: TGTGCCAGTAGTCGAGGTCAGAGGCAGCCCCAGCATTTT. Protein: CASSRGQRQPQHF.

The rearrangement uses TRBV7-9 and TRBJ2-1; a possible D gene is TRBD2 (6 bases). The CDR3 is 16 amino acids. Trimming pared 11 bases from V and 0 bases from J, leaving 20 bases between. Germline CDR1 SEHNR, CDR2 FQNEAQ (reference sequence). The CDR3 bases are TGTGCCTATTTCGCCGGGGGAGCAAGCTCCTACAATGAGCAGTTCTTC. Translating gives CAYFAGGASSYNEQFF.

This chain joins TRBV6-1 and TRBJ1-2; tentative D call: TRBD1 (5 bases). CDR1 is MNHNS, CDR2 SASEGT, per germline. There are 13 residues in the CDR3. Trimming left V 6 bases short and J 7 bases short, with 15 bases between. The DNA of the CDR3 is TGTGCCAGCAGGGTTGGCAGGGAGGGTGGCTACACCTTC. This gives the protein CASRVGREGGYTF.

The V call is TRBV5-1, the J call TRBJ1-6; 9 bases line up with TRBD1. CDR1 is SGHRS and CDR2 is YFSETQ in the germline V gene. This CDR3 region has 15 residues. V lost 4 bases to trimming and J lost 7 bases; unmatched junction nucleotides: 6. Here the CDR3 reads CASSGGDRANSPLHF. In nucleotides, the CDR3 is TGCGCCAGCAGCGGGGGGGACAGGGCAAATTCACCCCTCCACTTT. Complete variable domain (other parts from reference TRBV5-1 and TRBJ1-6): KAGVTQTPRYLIKTRGQQVTLSCSPISGHRSVSWYQQTPGQGLQFLFEYFSETQRNKGNFPGRFSGRQFSNSRSEMNVSTLELGDSALYLCASSGGDRANSPLHFGNGTRLTVT.

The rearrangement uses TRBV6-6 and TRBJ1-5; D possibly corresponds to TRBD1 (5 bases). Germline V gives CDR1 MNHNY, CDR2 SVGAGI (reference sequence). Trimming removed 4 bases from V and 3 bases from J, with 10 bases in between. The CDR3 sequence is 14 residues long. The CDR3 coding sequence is TGTGCCAGCAGTTTCCGACAGTACAATCAGCCCCAGCATTTT. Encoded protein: CASSFRQYNQPQHF.

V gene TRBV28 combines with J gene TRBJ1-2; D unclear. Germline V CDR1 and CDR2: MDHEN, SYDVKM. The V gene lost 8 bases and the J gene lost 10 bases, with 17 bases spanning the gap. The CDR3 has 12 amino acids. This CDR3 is CASLSLTGAYTF. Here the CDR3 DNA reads TGTGCCAGCCTCTCCCTAACCGGAGCCTACACCTTC.

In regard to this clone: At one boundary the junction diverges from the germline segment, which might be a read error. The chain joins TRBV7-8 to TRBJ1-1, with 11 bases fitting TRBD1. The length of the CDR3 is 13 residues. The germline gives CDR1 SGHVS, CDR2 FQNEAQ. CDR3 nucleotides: TGTGCCGGCAGCGAGGACAGGGGGCGCCGGGCTTTCTTT. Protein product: CAGSEDRGRRAFF.

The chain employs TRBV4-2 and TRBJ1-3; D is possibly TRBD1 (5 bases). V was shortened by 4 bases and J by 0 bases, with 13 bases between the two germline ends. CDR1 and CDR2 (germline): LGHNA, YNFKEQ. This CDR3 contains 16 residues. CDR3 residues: CASSRWDLSSGNTIYF. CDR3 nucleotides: TGTGCCAGCAGCCGCTGGGACTTGAGCTCTGGAAACACCATATATTTT.

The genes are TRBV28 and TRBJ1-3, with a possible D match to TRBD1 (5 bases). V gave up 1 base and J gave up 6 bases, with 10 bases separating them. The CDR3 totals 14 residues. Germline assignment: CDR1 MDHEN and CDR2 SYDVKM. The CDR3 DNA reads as TGTGCCAGCAGTTTATCGCGGGGGTTAAACACCATATATTTT. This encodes CASSLSRGLNTIYF.

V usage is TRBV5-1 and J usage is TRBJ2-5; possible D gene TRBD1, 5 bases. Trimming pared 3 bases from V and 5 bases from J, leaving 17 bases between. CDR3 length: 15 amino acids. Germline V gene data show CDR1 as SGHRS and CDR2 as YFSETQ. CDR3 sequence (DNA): TGCGCCAGCAGCTCCCCGCAGGGCGGATGGGAGACCCAGTACTTC. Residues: CASSSPQGGWETQYF.

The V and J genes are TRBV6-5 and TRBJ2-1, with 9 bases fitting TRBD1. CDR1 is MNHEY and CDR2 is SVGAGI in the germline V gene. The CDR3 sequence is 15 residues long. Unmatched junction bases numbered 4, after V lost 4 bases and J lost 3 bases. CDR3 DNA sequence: TGTGCCAGCAGTTCTGGGACAGGGATCTACAATGAGCAGTTCTTC. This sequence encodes CASSSGTGIYNEQFF.

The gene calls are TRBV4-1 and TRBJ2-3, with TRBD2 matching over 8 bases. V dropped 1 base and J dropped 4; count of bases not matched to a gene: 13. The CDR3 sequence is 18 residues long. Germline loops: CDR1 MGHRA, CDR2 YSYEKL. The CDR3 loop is CASSQGTMESGRADTQYF. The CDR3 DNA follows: TGCGCCAGCAGCCAAGGGACCATGGAGAGCGGGAGAGCAGATACGCAGTATTTT.

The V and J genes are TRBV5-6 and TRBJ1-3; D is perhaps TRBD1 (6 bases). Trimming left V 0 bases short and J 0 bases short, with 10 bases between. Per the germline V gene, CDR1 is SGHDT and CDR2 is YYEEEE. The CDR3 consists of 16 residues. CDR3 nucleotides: TGTGCCAGCAGCTTGGACAGGGCCTACTCTGGAAACACCATATATTTT. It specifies CASSLDRAYSGNTIYF. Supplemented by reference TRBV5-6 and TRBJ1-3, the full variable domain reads DAGVTQSPTHLIKTRGQQVTLRCSPKSGHDTVSWYQQALGQGPQFIFQYYEEEERQRGNFPDRFSGHQFPNYSSELNVNALLLGDSALYLCASSLDRAYSGNTIYFGEGSWLTVV.

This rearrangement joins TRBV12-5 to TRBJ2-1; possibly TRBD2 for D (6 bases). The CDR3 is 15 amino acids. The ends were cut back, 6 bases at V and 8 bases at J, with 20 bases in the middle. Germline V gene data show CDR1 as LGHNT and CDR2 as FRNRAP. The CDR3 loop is CASGRGLTKGDEQFF. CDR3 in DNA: TGTGCTAGTGGCCGGGGACTTACAAAGGGCGATGAGCAGTTCTTC.

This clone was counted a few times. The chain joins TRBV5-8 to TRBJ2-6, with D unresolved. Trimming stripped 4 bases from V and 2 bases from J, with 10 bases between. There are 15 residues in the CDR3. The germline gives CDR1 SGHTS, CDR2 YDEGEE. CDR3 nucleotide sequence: TGTGCCAGCAGCCCCCCTTCGGCTGGGGCCAACGTCCTGACTTTC. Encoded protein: CASSPPSAGANVLTF. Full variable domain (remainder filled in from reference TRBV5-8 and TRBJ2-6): EAGVTQSPTHLIKTRGQQATLRCSPISGHTSVYWYQQALGLGLQFLLWYDEGEERNRGNFPPRFSGRQFPNYSSELNVNALELEDSALYLCASSPPSAGANVLTFGAGSRLTVL.

CDR3 nucleotide sequence: TGTGCCAGCAGGCGGGGGACAGGGGTACGGTGTGGCAATCAGCCCCAGCATTTT. This encodes CASRRGTGVRCGNQPQHF. The rearrangement joins TRBV6-4 to TRBJ1-5, with 10 bases that match TRBD1. V lost 6 bases and J lost 2; bases outside the gene matches: 13. CDR3 length equals 18 residues. The germline gives CDR1 MRHNA, CDR2 SNTAGT.

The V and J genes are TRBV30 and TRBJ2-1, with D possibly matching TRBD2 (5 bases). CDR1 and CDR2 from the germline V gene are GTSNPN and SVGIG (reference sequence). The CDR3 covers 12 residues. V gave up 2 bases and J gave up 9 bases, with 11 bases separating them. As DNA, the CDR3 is TGTGCCTGGAGTAACGTTGGGAGTGAGCAGTTCTTC. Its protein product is CAWSNVGSEQFF.

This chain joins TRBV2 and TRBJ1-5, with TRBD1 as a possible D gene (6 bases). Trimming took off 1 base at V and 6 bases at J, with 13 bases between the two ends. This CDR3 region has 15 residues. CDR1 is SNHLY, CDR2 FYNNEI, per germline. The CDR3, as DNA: TGTGCCAGCAGTGAAGGGACAGTCCCAAGTCAGCCCCAGCATTTT. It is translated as CASSEGTVPSQPQHF.

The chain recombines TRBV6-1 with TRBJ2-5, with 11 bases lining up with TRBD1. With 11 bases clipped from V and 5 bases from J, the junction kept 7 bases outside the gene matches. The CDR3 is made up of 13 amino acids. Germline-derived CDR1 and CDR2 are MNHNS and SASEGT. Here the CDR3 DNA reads TGTGCCGGTAGGACAGGGGGCCGGGAGACCCAGTACTTC. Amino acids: CAGRTGGRETQYF.

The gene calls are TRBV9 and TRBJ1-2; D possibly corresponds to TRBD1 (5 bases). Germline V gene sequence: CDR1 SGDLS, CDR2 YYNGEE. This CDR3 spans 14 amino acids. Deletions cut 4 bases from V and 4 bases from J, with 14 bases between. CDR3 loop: CASSLTTDIYGYTF. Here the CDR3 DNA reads TGTGCCAGCAGCTTGACGACAGACATCTATGGCTACACCTTC.

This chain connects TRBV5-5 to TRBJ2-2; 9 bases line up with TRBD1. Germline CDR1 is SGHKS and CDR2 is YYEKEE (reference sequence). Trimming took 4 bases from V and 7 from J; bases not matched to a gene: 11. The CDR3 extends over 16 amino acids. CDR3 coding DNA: TGTGCCAGCAGCGTAACCGGGACAGGGTTGGTCGGGGAGCTGTTTTTT. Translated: CASSVTGTGLVGELFF.